This T cell receptor beta chain was recorded in a study of T cell responses to AZD1222 COVID-19 vaccine. Sequencing was performed with immunoSEQ multiplex PCR; in TCRdb, only in-frame clones are kept and a portion is missing. The sample has under 130,000 clones; 90% are singletons. Findings of the study overall: Reports say nearly half of spike-specific TCRs go after unmutated variant regions. Following two doses of AZD1222, Spike-specific TCR breadth and depth rose.

Germline V gene lookup returns CDR1 GTSNPN and CDR2 SVGIG (reference sequence). V was trimmed by 5 bases and J by 0 bases, leaving 6 bases between them. The CDR3 is made up of 12 amino acids. As for this clone: Its antigen is still unknown.

The sequence was obtained from an adult in good health. V usage is TRBV30 and J usage is TRBJ2-3, with a possible D match to TRBD2 (6 bases). The material sequenced was peripheral blood, taken on day 0 of AZD1222 vaccination. CDR3 DNA: TGTGCCTGGGGGACTAGCACAGATACGCAGTATTTT. The encoded protein is CAWGTSTDTQYF.